Given below is one T cell receptor (beta chain) in context. This CDR3 spans 17 amino acids. With 3 bases removed from V and 0 bases from J, the gap between germline ends came to 15 bases. The germline CDR1 and CDR2 sequences are SGHTA and FQGNSA. The data belong to a study of blood T cell repertoires in COVID-19. TCRdb's table, derived via immunoSEQ multiplex PCR, lists solely in-frame clones and lacks some. The sample records hundreds of thousands of clones, 88% being singletons. Sequenced: PBMCs or T cells enriched from blood (not recorded which). The V gene is TRBV7-2, the J gene TRBJ2-1; D not resolved. This clonotype originated in a woman between 50 and 59 years old who had recovered from COVID-19. The CDR3 spells CASSFNHDTLSYNEQFF. The CDR3 nucleotides read TGTGCCAGCAGCTTCAACCACGACACGCTCTCCTACAATGAGCAGTTCTTC.